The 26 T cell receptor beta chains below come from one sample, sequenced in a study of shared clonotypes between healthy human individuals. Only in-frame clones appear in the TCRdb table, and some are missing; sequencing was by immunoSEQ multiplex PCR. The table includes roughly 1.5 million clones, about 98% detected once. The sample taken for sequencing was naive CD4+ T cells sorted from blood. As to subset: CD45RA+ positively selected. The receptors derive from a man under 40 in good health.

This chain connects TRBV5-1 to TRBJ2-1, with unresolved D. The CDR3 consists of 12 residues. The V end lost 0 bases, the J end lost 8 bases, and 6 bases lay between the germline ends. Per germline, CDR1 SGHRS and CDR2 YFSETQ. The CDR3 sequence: CASSLARDEQFF. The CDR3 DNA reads TGCGCCAGCAGCTTGGCCCGAGATGAGCAGTTCTTC. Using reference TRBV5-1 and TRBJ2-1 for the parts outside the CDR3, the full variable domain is KAGVTQTPRYLIKTRGQQVTLSCSPISGHRSVSWYQQTPGQGLQFLFEYFSETQRNKGNFPGRFSGRQFSNSRSEMNVSTLELGDSALYLCASSLARDEQFFGPGTRLTVL.

Here the CDR3 reads CASSSLGTTPAGELFF. The CDR3 DNA follows: TGCGCCAGCAGCTCCCTCGGGACTACACCTGCGGGGGAGCTGTTTTTT. The chain couples TRBV5-1 to TRBJ2-2, with TRBD2 identical over 7 bases. The J segment lost 8 bases and the V segment lost 3 bases, leaving 13 bases of the junction unmatched. This CDR3 is 16 amino acids long. Germline values: CDR1 SGHRS, CDR2 YFSETQ. The full variable domain, in which reference TRBV5-1 and TRBJ2-2 provide the parts outside the CDR3, is KAGVTQTPRYLIKTRGQQVTLSCSPISGHRSVSWYQQTPGQGLQFLFEYFSETQRNKGNFPGRFSGRQFSNSRSEMNVSTLELGDSALYLCASSSLGTTPAGELFFGEGSRLTVL.

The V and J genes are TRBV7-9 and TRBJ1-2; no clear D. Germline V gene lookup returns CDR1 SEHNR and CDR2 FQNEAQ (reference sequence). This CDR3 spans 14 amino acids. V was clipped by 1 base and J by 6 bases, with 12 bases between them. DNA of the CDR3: TGTGCCAGCAGCTTAGGCCAGGCTTTCGATGGCTACACCTTC. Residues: CASSLGQAFDGYTF.

DNA for the CDR3: TGTGCCAGCAGCGGTGGGGGTGGTGAGCAGTTCTTC. Translated: CASSGGGGEQFF. The J gene is TRBJ2-1, the V gene TRBV5-4; D is perhaps TRBD1 or TRBD2 (5 bases each). Between the trimmed V and J ends, which lost 4 bases and 9 bases, there was a span of 11 bases. The CDR3 is 12 amino acids. The germline V gene has CDR1 SGHNT and CDR2 YYREEE (reference sequence).

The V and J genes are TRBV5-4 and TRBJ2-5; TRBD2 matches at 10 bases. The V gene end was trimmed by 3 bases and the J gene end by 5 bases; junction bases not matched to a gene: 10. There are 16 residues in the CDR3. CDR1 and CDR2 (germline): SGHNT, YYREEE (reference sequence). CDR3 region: CASSSKREGQLETQYF. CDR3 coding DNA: TGTGCCAGCAGCTCCAAGCGGGAGGGCCAGTTGGAGACCCAGTACTTC.

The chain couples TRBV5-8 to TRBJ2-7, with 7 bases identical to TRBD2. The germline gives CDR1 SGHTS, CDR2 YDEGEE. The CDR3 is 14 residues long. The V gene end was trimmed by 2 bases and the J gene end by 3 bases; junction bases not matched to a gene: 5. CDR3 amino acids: CASSFGGSVYEQYF. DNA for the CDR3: TGTGCCAGCAGCTTCGGGGGGAGCGTCTACGAGCAGTACTTC. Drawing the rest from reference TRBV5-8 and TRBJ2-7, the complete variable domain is EAGVTQSPTHLIKTRGQQATLRCSPISGHTSVYWYQQALGLGLQFLLWYDEGEERNRGNFPPRFSGRQFPNYSSELNVNALELEDSALYLCASSFGGSVYEQYFGPGTRLTVT.

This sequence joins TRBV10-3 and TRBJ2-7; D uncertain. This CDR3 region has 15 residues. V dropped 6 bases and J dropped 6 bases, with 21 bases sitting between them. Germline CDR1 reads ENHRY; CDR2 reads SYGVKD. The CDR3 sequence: CAIRTTTALASEQYF. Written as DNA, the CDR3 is TGTGCCATCAGGACCACCACAGCCTTGGCTTCCGAGCAGTACTTC.

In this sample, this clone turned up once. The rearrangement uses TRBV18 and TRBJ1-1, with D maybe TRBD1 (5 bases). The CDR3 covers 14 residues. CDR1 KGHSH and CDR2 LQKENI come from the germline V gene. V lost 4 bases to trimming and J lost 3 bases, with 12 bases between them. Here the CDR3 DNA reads TGTGCCAGCTCACAGGACCGGGGGGACACTGAAGCTTTCTTT. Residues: CASSQDRGDTEAFF. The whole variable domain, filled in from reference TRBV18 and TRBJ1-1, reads NAGVMQNPRHLVRRRGQEARLRCSPMKGHSHVYWYRQLPEEGLKFMVYLQKENIIDESGMPKERFSAEFPKEGPSILRIQQVVRGDSAAYFCASSQDRGDTEAFFGQGTRLTVV.

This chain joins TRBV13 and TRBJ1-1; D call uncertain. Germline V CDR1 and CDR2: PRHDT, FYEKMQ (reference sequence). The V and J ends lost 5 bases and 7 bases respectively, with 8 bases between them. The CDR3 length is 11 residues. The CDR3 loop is CASSRAVEAFF. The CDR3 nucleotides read TGTGCCAGCAGCCGCGCGGTTGAAGCTTTCTTT.

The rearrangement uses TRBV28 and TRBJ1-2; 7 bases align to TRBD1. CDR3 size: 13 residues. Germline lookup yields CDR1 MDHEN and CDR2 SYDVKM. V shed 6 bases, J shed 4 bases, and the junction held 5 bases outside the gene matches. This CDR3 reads CASRLTGPYGYTF. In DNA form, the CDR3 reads TGTGCCAGCAGGTTGACAGGGCCCTATGGCTACACCTTC.

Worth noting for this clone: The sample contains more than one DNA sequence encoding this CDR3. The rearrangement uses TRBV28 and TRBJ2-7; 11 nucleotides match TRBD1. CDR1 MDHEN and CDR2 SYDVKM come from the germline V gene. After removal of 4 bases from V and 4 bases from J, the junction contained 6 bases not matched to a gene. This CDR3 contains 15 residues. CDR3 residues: CASSSPGQGAYEQYF. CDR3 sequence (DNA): TGTGCCAGCAGTTCCCCCGGACAGGGGGCTTACGAGCAGTACTTC.

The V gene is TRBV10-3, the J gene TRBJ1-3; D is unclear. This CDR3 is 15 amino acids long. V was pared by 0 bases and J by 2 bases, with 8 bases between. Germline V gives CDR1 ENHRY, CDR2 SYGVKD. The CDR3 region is CAISESGLAGNTIYF. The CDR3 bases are TGTGCCATCAGTGAGTCAGGGTTGGCTGGAAACACCATATATTTT.

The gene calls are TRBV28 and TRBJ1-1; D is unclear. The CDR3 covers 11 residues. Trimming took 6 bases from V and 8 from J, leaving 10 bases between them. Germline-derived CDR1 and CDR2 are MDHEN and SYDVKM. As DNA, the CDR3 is TGTGCCAGCAGCGCTTCACCAGAAGCTTTCTTT. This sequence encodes CASSASPEAFF.

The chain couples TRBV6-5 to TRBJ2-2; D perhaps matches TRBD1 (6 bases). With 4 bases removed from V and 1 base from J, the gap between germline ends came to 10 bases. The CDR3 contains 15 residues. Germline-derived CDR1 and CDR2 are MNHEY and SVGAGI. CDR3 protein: CASSSLTGNTGELFF. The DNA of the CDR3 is TGTGCCAGCAGTTCCCTGACAGGGAACACCGGGGAGCTGTTTTTT.

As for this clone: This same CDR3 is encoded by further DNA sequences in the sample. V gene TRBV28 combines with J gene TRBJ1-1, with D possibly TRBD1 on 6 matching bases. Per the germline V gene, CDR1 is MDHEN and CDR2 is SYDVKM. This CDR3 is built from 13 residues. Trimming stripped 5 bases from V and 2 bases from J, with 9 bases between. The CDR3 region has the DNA TGTGCCAGCAGTCGGACAGCCAACACTGAAGCTTTCTTT. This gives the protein CASSRTANTEAFF.

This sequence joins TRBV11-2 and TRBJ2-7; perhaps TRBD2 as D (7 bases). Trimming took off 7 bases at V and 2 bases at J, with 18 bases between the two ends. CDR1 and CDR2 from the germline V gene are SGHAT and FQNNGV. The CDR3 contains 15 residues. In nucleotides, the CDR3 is TGTGCCAGCACCATAAGTGGGAGGGGGACCTACGAGCAGTACTTC. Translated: CASTISGRGTYEQYF.

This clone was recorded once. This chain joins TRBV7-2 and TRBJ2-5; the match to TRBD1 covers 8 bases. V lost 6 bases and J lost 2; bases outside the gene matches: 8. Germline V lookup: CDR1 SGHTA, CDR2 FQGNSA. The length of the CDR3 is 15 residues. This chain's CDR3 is CASSSQGARQETQYF. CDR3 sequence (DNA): TGTGCCAGCAGTTCGCAGGGGGCTCGACAAGAGACCCAGTACTTC.

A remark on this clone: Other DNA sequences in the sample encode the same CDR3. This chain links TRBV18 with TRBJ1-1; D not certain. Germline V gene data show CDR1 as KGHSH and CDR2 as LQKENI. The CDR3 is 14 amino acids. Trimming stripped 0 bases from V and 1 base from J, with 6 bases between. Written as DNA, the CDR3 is TGTGCCAGCTCACCACCAGGGTCGAACACTGAAGCTTTCTTT. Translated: CASSPPGSNTEAFF.

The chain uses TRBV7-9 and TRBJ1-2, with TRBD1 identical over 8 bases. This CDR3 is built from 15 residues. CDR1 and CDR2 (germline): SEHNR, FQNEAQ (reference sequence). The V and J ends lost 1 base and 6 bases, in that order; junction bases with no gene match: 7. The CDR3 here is CASSLGPGQGDGYTF. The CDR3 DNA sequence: TGTGCCAGCAGCTTAGGGCCAGGACAGGGAGATGGCTACACCTTC.

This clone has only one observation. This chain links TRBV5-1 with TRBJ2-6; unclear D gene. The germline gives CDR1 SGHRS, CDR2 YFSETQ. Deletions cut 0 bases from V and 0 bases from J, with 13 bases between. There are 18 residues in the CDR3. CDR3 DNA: TGCGCCAGCAGCTTGGAAGGGCAGCTCCGCTCTGGGGCCAACGTCCTGACTTTC. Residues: CASSLEGQLRSGANVLTF.

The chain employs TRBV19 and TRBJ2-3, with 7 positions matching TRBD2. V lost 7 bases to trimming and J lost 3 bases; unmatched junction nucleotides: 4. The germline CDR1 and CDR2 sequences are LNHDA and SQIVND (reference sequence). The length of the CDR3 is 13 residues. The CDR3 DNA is TGTGCCAGTACTCCTAGCGGTACAGATACGCAGTATTTT. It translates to CASTPSGTDTQYF.

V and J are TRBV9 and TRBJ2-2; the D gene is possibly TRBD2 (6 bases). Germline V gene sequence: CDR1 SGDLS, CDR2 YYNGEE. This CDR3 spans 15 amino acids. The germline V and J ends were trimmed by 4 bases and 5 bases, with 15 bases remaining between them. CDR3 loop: CASSKEAGRTGELFF. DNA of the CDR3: TGTGCCAGCAGCAAGGAGGCAGGGAGGACCGGGGAGCTGTTTTTT.

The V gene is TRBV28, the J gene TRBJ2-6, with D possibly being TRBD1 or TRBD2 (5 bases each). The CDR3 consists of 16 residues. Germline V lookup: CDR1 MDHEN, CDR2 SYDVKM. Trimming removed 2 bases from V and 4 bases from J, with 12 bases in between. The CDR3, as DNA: TGTGCCAGCAGTTTAGGGACGCACTCCGGGGCCAACGTCCTGACTTTC. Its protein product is CASSLGTHSGANVLTF.

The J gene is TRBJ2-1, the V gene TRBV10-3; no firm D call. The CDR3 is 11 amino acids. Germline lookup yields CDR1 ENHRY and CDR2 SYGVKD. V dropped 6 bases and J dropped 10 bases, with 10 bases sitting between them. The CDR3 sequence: CAISQFGEQFF. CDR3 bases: TGTGCCATCAGCCAGTTTGGGGAGCAGTTCTTC.

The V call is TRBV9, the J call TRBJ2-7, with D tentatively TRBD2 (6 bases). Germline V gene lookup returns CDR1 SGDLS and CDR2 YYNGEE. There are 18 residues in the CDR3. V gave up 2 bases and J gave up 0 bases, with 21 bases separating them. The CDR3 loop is CASSVVPVGQAGSYEQYF. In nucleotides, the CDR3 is TGTGCCAGCAGCGTCGTACCCGTGGGGCAAGCGGGCTCCTACGAGCAGTACTTC.

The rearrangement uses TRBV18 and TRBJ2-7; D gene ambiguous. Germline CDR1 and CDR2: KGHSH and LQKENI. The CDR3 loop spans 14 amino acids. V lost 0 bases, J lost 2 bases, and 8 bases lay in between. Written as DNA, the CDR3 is TGTGCCAGCTCACCACCGGGTATAACCTACGAGCAGTACTTC. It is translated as CASSPPGITYEQYF.